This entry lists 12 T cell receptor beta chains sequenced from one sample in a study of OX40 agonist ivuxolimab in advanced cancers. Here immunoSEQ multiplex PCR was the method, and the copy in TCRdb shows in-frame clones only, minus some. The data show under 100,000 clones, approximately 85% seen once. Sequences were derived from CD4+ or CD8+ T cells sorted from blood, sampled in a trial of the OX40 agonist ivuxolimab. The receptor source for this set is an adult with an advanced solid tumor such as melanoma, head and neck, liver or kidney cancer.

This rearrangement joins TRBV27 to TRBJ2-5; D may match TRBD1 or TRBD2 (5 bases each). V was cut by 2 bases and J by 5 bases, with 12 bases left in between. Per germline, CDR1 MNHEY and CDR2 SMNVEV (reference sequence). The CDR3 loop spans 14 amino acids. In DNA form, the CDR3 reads TGTGCCAGCAGTTTACTGGGACCATACGAGACCCAGTACTTC. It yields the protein CASSLLGPYETQYF.

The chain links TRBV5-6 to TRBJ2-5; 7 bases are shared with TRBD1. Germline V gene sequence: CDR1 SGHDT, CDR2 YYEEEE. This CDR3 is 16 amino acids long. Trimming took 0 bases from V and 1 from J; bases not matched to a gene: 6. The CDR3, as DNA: TGTGCCAGCAGCTTGGTTAAGGGGGCGGCCCAAGAGACCCAGTACTTC. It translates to CASSLVKGAAQETQYF.

CDR3: CASSLRPLAGAEQYF. DNA of the CDR3: TGTGCCAGCAGCTTAAGGCCGCTAGCGGGCGCCGAGCAGTACTTC. V gene TRBV7-2 combines with J gene TRBJ2-7; 8 nucleotides match TRBD2. There are 15 residues in the CDR3. J was trimmed by 6 bases and V by 2 bases; bases with no gene match: 9. CDR1 SGHTA and CDR2 FQGNSA come from the germline V gene.

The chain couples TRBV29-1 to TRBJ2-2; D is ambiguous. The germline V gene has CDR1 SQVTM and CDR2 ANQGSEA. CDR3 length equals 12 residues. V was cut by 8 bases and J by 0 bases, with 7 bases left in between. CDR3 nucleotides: TGCAGCTACAAATCGAACACCGGGGAGCTGTTTTTT. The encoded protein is CSYKSNTGELFF.

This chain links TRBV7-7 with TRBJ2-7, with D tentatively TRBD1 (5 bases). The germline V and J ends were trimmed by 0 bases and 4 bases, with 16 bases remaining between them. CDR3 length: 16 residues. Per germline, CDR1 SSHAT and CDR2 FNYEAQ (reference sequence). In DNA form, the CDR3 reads TGTGCCAGCAGCTTAGCCAGGGATTTACCACCTTACGAGCAGTACTTC. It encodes CASSLARDLPPYEQYF.

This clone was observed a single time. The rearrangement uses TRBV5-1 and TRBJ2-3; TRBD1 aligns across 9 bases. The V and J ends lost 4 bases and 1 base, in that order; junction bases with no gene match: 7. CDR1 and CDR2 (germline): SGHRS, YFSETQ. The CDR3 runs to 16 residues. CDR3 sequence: CASSLTGTGRTDTQYF. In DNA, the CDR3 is TGCGCCAGCAGCCTGACCGGGACAGGGCGCACAGATACGCAGTATTTT. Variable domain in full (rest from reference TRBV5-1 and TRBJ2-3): KAGVTQTPRYLIKTRGQQVTLSCSPISGHRSVSWYQQTPGQGLQFLFEYFSETQRNKGNFPGRFSGRQFSNSRSEMNVSTLELGDSALYLCASSLTGTGRTDTQYFGPGTRLTVL.

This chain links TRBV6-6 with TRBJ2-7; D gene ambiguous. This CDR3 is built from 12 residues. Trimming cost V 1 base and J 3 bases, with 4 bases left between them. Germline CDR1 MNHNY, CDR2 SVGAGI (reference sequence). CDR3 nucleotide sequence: TGTGCCAGCAGTTACTTTAGCTACGAGCAGTACTTC. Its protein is CASSYFSYEQYF.

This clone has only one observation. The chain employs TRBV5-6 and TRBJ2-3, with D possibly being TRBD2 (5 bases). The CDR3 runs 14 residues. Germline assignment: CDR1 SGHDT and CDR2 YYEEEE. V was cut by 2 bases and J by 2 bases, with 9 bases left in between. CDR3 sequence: CASSFQRITDTQYF. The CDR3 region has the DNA TGTGCCAGCAGCTTCCAGCGGATCACAGATACGCAGTATTTT.

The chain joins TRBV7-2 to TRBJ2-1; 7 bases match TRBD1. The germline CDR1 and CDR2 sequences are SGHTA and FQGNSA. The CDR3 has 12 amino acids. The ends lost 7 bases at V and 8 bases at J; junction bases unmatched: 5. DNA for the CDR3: TGTGCCAGCAAGGTAGGGGGCCATGAGCAGTTCTTC. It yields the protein CASKVGGHEQFF.

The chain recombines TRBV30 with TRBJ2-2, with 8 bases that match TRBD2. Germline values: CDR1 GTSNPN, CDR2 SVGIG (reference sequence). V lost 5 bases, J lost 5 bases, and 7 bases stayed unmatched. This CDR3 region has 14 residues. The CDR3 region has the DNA TGTGCCTGGTCGACGGGGGGGCCGACCGGGGAGCTGTTTTTT. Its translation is CAWSTGGPTGELFF.

In DNA, the CDR3 is TGTGCCAGCAGCTTAGGACAGGGGTTTGAGCAGTTCTTC. It encodes CASSLGQGFEQFF. The rearrangement joins TRBV7-2 to TRBJ2-1, with 8 nucleotides matching TRBD1. There are 13 residues in the CDR3. V gave up 1 base and J gave up 9 bases; unmatched junction bases: 2. Germline V lookup: CDR1 SGHTA, CDR2 FQGNSA.

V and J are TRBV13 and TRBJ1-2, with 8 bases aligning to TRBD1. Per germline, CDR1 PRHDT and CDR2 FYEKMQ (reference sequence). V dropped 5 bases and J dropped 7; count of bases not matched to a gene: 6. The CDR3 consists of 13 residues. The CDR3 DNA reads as TGTGCCAGCAGCCGACAGGGGATCAGTGGCTACACCTTC. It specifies CASSRQGISGYTF. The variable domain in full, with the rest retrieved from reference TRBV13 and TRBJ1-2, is AAGVIQSPRHLIKEKRETATLKCYPIPRHDTVYWYQQGPGQDPQFLISFYEKMQSDKGSIPDRFSAQQFSDYHSELNMSSLELGDSALYFCASSRQGISGYTFGSGTRLTVV.